This T cell receptor beta chain was captured in a study of shared clonotypes between healthy human individuals. Points from the study as a whole: Estimated richness was generally greater in naive than memory subsets. Rarefaction gave evidence that sorted-subset sequencing remained incomplete despite large depth. For naive CD4 cells, around 5% of clonotypes were shared across a handful of donors.

Generated by immunoSEQ multiplex PCR, the TCRdb table keeps only in-frame clones and is missing some. Seen here are roughly 2.2 million clones, about 90% observed once, and the top ten hold approximately 0.4%. Participating donors were healthy, HIV-negative adults free of recent acute infections or vaccinations. The junction had 5 bases not matched to a gene; V was cut back by 3 bases and J by 7 bases. The CDR3 is 14 residues long. Germline V lookup: CDR1 LNHDA, CDR2 SQIVND (reference sequence). To note about this clone: Its antigen is not known.

The receptor comes from a man between 18 and 35 years old in good health. Some clones in this sample may be carry-over from other donors' samples. Sequenced material: naive CD4+ T cells from PBMCs. Stated subset: CD45RA+ positively selected. V is TRBV19 and J is TRBJ1-2, with 10 bases matching TRBD1. DNA of the CDR3: TGTGCCAGTAGTATCGACAGGGGGCGTTCTGGCTACACCTTC. This codes for CASSIDRGRSGYTF.